These 21 T cell receptor beta chains were all obtained from the same sample, sequenced in a study of cytomegalovirus exposure and HLA in healthy donors. A multiplex PCR was run with 60 Vbeta primers and 13 Jbeta primers. This table comes from immunoSEQ multiplex PCR, and its TCRdb copy is limited to in-frame clones, with some not included. This table has under 150,000 clones, 70% to 85% appearing once. Sequencing was done on a sample of PBMCs. These receptor sequences come from a woman aged 50 to 60 in good health and CMV-seropositive.

The chain's CDR3 is CASSFGDRGNQPQHF. DNA for the CDR3: TGTGCCAGCAGCTTTGGGGACAGGGGCAATCAGCCCCAGCATTTT. The chain carries TRBV5-6 and TRBJ1-5, with 9 nucleotides matching TRBD1. Per germline, CDR1 SGHDT and CDR2 YYEEEE. The CDR3 is 15 amino acids. Trimming cost V 2 bases and J 2 bases; bases outside gene matches: 2.

This rearrangement joins TRBV7-2 to TRBJ2-3, with TRBD2 matching over 9 bases. The junction had 14 bases not matched to a gene; V was cut back by 5 bases and J by 5 bases. Germline values: CDR1 SGHTA, CDR2 FQGNSA. This CDR3 is built from 17 residues. DNA of the CDR3: TGTGCCAGCAGCCCCGGGGTAGCGGGGGTCCCCTTAGATACGCAGTATTTT. It yields the protein CASSPGVAGVPLDTQYF.

This chain uses TRBV11-2 with TRBJ1-4; no definite D call. This CDR3 is 15 amino acids long. Germline-derived CDR1 and CDR2 are SGHAT and FQNNGV. V lost 5 bases, J lost 8 bases, and 18 bases lay in between. The chain's CDR3 is CASSLGRRAGEKLFF. Here the CDR3 DNA reads TGTGCCAGCAGCCTTGGACGGCGCGCGGGCGAAAAACTGTTTTTT.

The chain recombines TRBV13 with TRBJ2-2; D gene unclear. V lost 7 bases and J lost 5, with 5 bases in between. The CDR3 sequence is 11 residues long. The germline gives CDR1 PRHDT, CDR2 FYEKMQ (reference sequence). CDR3 DNA: TGTGCCAGCACGAGGACCGGGGAGCTGTTTTTT. Translation: CASTRTGELFF.

This sequence joins TRBV29-1 and TRBJ1-2, with TRBD1 matching 7 bases. This CDR3 has 16 amino acids. The germline V gene encodes CDR1 SQVTM and CDR2 ANQGSEA. The V and J ends lost 7 bases and 1 base, in that order; junction bases with no gene match: 15. The CDR3 coding sequence is TGCAGCGCATTGACAGGGATCAGAGGTTTTAACTATGGCTACACCTTC. Its translation is CSALTGIRGFNYGYTF.

J is TRBJ2-3 and V is TRBV7-2; maybe TRBD1 (5 bases). The CDR3 has 18 amino acids. Per germline, CDR1 SGHTA and CDR2 FQGNSA. The ends were cut back, 0 bases at V and 2 bases at J, with 18 bases in the middle. Here the CDR3 reads CASSLAEAPRQPTDTQYF. Here the CDR3 DNA reads TGTGCCAGCAGCTTAGCCGAAGCTCCCAGACAGCCCACAGATACGCAGTATTTT.

This sequence joins TRBV5-1 and TRBJ2-5; D unclear. The V end was cut by 3 bases, the J end by 2 bases, with 8 bases between. CDR1 SGHRS and CDR2 YFSETQ come from the germline V gene. The CDR3 covers 13 residues. The CDR3 spells CASSWSLQETQYF. The CDR3 DNA reads as TGCGCCAGCAGCTGGAGCCTTCAAGAGACCCAGTACTTC.

This chain uses TRBV5-1 with TRBJ2-2; 11 nucleotides line up with TRBD1. The CDR3 has 16 amino acids. The junction had 7 bases not matched to a gene; V was cut back by 4 bases and J by 5 bases. Germline CDR1 is SGHRS and CDR2 is YFSETQ. CDR3 region: CASSGSGTGGTGELFF. CDR3 bases: TGCGCCAGCAGCGGATCCGGGACAGGGGGAACCGGGGAGCTGTTTTTT.

This rearrangement joins TRBV25-1 to TRBJ2-7, with a weak D call TRBD1 (6 bases). The CDR3 loop spans 14 amino acids. Germline V gene data show CDR1 as MGHDK and CDR2 as SYGVNS. V was pared by 2 bases and J by 3 bases, with 11 bases between. The CDR3 region has the DNA TGTGCCAGCAGTGAACAGGGGCCGTACTACGAGCAGTACTTC. It specifies CASSEQGPYYEQYF.

The chain joins TRBV13 to TRBJ1-2; no firm D call. The germline V gene has CDR1 PRHDT and CDR2 FYEKMQ (reference sequence). This CDR3 region has 12 residues. V shed 1 base and J shed 6 bases, with 6 bases lying between them. The CDR3 region has the DNA TGTGCCAGCAGCTTAGCTACCCATGGCTACACCTTC. This encodes CASSLATHGYTF.

This clone has just one count. This rearrangement joins TRBV5-4 to TRBJ2-7; 7 positions agree with TRBD2. Per the germline V gene, CDR1 is SGHNT and CDR2 is YYREEE (reference sequence). This CDR3 contains 14 residues. Losses at the gene ends were 1 base for V and 5 bases for J; bases not matched to a gene: 6. CDR3 sequence reads: CASSLRGEVDEQYF. The CDR3 nucleotides are TGTGCCAGCAGCTTGCGGGGGGAAGTCGACGAGCAGTACTTC.

The chain recombines TRBV30 with TRBJ2-5; 7 bases are a match to TRBD1. J gave up 1 base and V 5 bases, and 4 bases lay outside the gene matches. The CDR3 has 13 amino acids. Per germline, CDR1 GTSNPN and CDR2 SVGIG (reference sequence). The CDR3 here is CAWATGAQETQYF. The CDR3 region has the DNA TGTGCCTGGGCAACAGGGGCCCAAGAGACCCAGTACTTC.

J is TRBJ2-7 and V is TRBV9; 10 bases match TRBD2. This CDR3 comprises 15 residues. CDR1 and CDR2 (germline): SGDLS, YYNGEE. The V gene end was trimmed by 4 bases and the J gene end by 2 bases; junction bases not matched to a gene: 6. In DNA form, the CDR3 reads TGTGCCAGCAGCTCATCTAGCGGGGGCCCCTACGAGCAGTACTTC. Its translation: CASSSSSGGPYEQYF.

V gene TRBV29-1 combines with J gene TRBJ1-1; 8 bases are a match to TRBD1. Trimming cost V 4 bases and J 0 bases; bases outside gene matches: 4. This CDR3 is 14 amino acids long. Germline-derived CDR1 and CDR2 are SQVTM and ANQGSEA. The CDR3 here is CSVARQGMNTEAFF. The CDR3 DNA reads TGCAGCGTTGCAAGACAGGGGATGAACACTGAAGCTTTCTTT. The variable domain in full, completed from reference TRBV29-1 and TRBJ1-1, reads SAVISQKPSRDICQRGTSLTIQCQVDSQVTMMFWYRQQPGQSLTLIATANQGSEATYESGFVIDKFPISRPNLTFSTLTVSNMSPEDSSIYLCSVARQGMNTEAFFGQGTRLTVV.

This clone has more than one count but fewer than ten. This chain uses TRBV5-4 with TRBJ1-2; 8 bases map to TRBD1. This CDR3 contains 13 residues. The germline CDR1 and CDR2 sequences are SGHNT and YYREEE (reference sequence). V dropped 4 bases and J dropped 6; count of bases not matched to a gene: 5. The CDR3 nucleotides read TGTGCCAGCAGCCTCGGACAGGGAGATGGCTACACCTTC. The encoded protein is CASSLGQGDGYTF.

The chain is built from TRBV2 and TRBJ2-2; the match to TRBD1 covers 7 bases. The CDR3 runs to 16 residues. Germline CDR1 SNHLY, CDR2 FYNNEI. The junction had 8 bases not matched to a gene; V was cut back by 7 bases and J by 0 bases. CDR3 region: CASMGRGYANTGELFF. In nucleotides, the CDR3 is TGTGCCAGCATGGGCAGGGGGTATGCGAACACCGGGGAGCTGTTTTTT.

The CDR3 nucleotides read TGTGCCAGCAGCTTAGGCGTCAGGGGTCAGAGTCCCATCCCCACAGATACGCAGTATTTT. It translates to CASSLGVRGQSPIPTDTQYF. V and J are TRBV11-3 and TRBJ2-3; D perhaps matches TRBD1 (6 bases). CDR1 is SGHNT, CDR2 YENEEA, per germline. Trimming left V 1 base short and J 2 bases short, with 25 bases between. The CDR3 spans 20 residues.

The rearrangement joins TRBV6-1 to TRBJ1-3; D call uncertain. V dropped 6 bases and J dropped 4 bases, with 16 bases sitting between them. The CDR3 has 15 amino acids. Germline V gene lookup returns CDR1 MNHNS and CDR2 SASEGT. The CDR3 region is CASSLRLGWGNTIYF. In DNA form, the CDR3 reads TGTGCCAGCAGCCTTCGACTAGGGTGGGGAAACACCATATATTTT.

This chain links TRBV5-8 with TRBJ2-7, with 7 bases lining up with TRBD1. V trimming: 2 bases; J trimming: 0 bases; junction bases outside the gene matches: 5. Germline CDR1 and CDR2: SGHTS and YDEGEE. This CDR3 is 15 amino acids long. CDR3 loop: CASSLGDRSSYEQYF. Here the CDR3 DNA reads TGTGCCAGCAGCTTAGGGGACAGAAGCTCCTACGAGCAGTACTTC.

The chain joins TRBV19 to TRBJ2-3, with 9 bases identical to TRBD2. This CDR3 is built from 16 residues. Germline values: CDR1 LNHDA, CDR2 SQIVND (reference sequence). With V trimmed by 8 bases and J by 11 bases, 20 bases remained unmatched. CDR3 bases: TGTGCCAGTGAGGCCAGCGGGGGGCGTCTGACGGGGGGGCAGTATTTT. Translating gives CASEASGGRLTGGQYF.

The chain has TRBV2 and TRBJ1-5, with D possibly matching TRBD1 (6 bases). CDR3 length equals 15 residues. The germline V gene has CDR1 SNHLY and CDR2 FYNNEI. Trimming cost V 7 bases and J 5 bases, with 18 bases left between them. In DNA, the CDR3 is TGTGCCAGCAAATTGGGACATCTAAATCATCAGCCCCAGCATTTT. Amino acid sequence: CASKLGHLNHQPQHF.